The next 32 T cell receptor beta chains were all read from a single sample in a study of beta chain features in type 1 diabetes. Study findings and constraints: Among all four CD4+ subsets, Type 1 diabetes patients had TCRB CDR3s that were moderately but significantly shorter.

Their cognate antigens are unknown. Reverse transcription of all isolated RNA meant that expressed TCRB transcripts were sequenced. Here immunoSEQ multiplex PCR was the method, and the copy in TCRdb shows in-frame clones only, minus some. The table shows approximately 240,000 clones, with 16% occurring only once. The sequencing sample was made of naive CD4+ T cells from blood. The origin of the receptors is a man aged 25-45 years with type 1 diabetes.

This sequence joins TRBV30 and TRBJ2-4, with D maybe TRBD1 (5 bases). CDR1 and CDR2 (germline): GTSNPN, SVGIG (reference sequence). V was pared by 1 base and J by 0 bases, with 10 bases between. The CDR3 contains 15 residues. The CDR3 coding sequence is TGTGCCTGGAGTGGAGACAGCTTAGCCAAAAACATTCAGTACTTC. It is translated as CAWSGDSLAKNIQYF.

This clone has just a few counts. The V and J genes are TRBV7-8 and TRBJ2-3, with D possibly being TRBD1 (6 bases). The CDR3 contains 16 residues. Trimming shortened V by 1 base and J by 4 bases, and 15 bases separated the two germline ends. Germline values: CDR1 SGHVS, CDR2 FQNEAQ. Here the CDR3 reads CASSLGPRGMADTQYF. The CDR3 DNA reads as TGTGCCAGCAGCTTAGGACCGAGGGGGATGGCAGATACGCAGTATTTT.

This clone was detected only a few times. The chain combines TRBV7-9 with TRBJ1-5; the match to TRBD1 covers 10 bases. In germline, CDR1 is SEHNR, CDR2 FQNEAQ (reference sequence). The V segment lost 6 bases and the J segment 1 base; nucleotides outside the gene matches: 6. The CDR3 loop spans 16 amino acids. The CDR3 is CASSRQGADSNQPQHF. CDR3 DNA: TGTGCCAGCAGTCGACAGGGGGCGGACAGCAATCAGCCCCAGCATTTT.

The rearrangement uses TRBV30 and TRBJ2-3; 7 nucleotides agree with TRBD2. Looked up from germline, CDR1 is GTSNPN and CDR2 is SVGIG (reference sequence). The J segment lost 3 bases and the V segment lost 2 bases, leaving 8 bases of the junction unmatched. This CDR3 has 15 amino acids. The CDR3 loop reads CAWSRGRARTDTQYF. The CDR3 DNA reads TGTGCCTGGAGTCGAGGGAGGGCCCGAACAGATACGCAGTATTTT. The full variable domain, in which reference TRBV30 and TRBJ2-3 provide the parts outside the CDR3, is SQTIHQWPATLVQPVGSPLSLECTVEGTSNPNLYWYRQAAGRGLQLLFYSVGIGQISSEVPQNLSASRPQDRQFILSSKKLLLSDSGFYLCAWSRGRARTDTQYFGPGTRLTVL.

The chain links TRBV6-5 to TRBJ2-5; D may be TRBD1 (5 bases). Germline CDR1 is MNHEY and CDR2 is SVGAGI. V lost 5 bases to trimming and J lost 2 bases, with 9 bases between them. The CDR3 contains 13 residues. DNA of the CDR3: TGTGCCAGCAGTAGGACATTTCAAGAGACCCAGTACTTC. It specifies CASSRTFQETQYF.

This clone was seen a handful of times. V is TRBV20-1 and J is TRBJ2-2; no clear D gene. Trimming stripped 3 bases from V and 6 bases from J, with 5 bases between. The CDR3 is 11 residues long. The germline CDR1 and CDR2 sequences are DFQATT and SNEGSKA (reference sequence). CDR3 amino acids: CSASGAGELFF. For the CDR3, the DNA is TGCAGTGCTAGCGGAGCCGGGGAGCTGTTTTTT.

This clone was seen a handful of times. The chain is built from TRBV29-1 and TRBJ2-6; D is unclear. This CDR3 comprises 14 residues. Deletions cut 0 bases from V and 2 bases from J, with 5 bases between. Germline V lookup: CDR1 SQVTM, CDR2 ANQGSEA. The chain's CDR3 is CSVEDPAGANVLTF. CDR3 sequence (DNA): TGCAGCGTTGAAGATCCGGCTGGGGCCAACGTCCTGACTTTC.

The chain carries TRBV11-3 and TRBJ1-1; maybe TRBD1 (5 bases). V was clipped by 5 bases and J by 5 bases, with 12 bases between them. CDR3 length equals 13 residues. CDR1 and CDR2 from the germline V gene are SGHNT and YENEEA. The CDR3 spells CASSRSQGTEAFF. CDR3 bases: TGTGCCAGCAGCCGTTCCCAGGGAACTGAAGCTTTCTTT.

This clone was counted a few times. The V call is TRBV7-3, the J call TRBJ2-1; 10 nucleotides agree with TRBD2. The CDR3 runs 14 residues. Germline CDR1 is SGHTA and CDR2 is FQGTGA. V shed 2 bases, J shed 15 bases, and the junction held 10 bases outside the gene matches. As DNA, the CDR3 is TGTGCCAGCAGCTTAGGCCTAGCGGGAGAGACGCCGTTCTTC. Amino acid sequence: CASSLGLAGETPFF.

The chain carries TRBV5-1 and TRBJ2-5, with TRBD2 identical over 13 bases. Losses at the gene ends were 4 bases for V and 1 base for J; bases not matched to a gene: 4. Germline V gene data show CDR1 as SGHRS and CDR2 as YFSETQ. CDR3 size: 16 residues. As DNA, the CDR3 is TGCGCCAGCAGCCCGGGACTAGCGGGAAGCCAAGAGACCCAGTACTTC. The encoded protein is CASSPGLAGSQETQYF.

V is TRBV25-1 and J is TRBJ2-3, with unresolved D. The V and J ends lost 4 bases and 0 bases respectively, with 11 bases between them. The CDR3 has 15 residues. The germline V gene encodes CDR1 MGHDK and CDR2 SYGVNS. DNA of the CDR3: TGTGCCAGCAGTGGATGGCGATCTAGCACAGATACGCAGTATTTT. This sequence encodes CASSGWRSSTDTQYF.

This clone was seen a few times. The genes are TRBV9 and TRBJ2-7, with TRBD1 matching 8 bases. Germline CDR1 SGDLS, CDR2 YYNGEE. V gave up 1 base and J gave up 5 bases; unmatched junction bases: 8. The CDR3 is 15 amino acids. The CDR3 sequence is CASSVRQGANDEQYF. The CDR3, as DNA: TGTGCCAGCAGCGTACGTCAGGGGGCAAATGACGAGCAGTACTTC.

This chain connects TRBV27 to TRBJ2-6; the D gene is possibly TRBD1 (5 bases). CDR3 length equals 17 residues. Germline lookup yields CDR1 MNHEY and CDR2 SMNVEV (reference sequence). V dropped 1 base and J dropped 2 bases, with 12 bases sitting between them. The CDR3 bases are TGTGCCAGCAGTTTATTATCGGCAGGGCCTGGGGCCAACGTCCTGACTTTC. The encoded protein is CASSLLSAGPGANVLTF.

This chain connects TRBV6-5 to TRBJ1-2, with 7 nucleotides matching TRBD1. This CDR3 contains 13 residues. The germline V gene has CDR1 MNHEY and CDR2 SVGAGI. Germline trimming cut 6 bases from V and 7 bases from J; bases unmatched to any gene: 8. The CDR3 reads CASSPDREFGYTF. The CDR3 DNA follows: TGTGCCAGCAGCCCAGACAGGGAGTTTGGCTACACCTTC.

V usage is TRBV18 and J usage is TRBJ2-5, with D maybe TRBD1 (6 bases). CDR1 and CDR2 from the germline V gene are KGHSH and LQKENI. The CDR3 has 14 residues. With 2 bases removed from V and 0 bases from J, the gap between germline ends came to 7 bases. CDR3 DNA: TGTGCCAGCTCACCAAGGGACAACCAAGAGACCCAGTACTTC. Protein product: CASSPRDNQETQYF.

The CDR3 protein is CATSRGDGRFNEQFF. In DNA form, the CDR3 reads TGTGCCACCAGCAGAGGGGACGGGAGGTTCAATGAGCAGTTCTTC. The chain combines TRBV15 with TRBJ2-1; TRBD2 aligns across 7 bases. Germline values: CDR1 LNHNV, CDR2 YYDKDF (reference sequence). The V segment lost 1 base and the J segment 6 bases; nucleotides outside the gene matches: 6. The CDR3 consists of 15 residues.

CDR3 protein: CASSNSGDSYNEQFF. The DNA of the CDR3 is TGTGCCAGCTCAAATAGCGGGGACTCCTACAATGAGCAGTTCTTC. The V gene is TRBV18, the J gene TRBJ2-1, with 8 bases lining up with TRBD2. The CDR3 spans 15 residues. The V gene's germline CDR1 is KGHSH and CDR2 LQKENI. J gave up 0 bases and V 5 bases, and 3 bases lay outside the gene matches.

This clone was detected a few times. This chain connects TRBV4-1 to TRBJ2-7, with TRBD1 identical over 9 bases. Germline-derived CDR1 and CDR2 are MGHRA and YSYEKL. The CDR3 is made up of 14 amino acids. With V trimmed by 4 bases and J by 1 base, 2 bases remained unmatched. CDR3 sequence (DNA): TGCGCCAGCAGCCTCGGACAGGGGTCCTACGAGCAGTACTTC. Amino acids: CASSLGQGSYEQYF.

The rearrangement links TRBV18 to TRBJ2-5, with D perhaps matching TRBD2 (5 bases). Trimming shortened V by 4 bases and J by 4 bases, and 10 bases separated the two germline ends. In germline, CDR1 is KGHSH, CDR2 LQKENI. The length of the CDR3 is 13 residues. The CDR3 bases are TGTGCCAGCTCACAAAGCGGCTTAGAGACCCAGTACTTC. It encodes CASSQSGLETQYF.

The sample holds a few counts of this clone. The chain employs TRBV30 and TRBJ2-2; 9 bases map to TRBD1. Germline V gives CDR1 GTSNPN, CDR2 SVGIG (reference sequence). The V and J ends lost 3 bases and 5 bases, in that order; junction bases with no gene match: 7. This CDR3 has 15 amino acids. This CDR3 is CAWSKKGQGTGELFF. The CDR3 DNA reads TGTGCCTGGAGCAAGAAGGGACAGGGAACCGGGGAGCTGTTTTTT.

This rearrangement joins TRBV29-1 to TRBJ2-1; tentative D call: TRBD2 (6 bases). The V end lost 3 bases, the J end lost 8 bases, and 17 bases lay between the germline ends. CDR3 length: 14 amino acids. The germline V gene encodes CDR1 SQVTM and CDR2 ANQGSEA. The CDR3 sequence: CSVDWTTFGDEQFF. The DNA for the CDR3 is TGCAGCGTTGACTGGACTACCTTTGGGGATGAGCAGTTCTTC.

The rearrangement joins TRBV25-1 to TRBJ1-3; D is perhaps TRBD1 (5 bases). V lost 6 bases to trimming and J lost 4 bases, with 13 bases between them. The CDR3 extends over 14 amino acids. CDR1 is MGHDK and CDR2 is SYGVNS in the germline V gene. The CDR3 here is CASRPGLLGNTIYF. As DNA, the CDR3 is TGTGCCAGCAGACCGGGACTGCTGGGAAACACCATATATTTT.

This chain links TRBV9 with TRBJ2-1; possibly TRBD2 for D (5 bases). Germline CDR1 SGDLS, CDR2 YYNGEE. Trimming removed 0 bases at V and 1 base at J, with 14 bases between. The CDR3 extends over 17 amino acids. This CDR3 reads CASSVGGRVLSYNEQFF. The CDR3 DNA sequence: TGTGCCAGCAGCGTAGGAGGGAGAGTCCTTTCCTACAATGAGCAGTTCTTC.

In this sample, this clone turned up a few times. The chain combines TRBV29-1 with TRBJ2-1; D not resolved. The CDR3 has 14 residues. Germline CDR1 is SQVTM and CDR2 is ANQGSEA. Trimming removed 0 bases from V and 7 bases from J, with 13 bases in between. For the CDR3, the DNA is TGCAGCGTTGAAGAATTCCCAGTGGGTAATGAGCAGTTCTTC. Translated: CSVEEFPVGNEQFF.

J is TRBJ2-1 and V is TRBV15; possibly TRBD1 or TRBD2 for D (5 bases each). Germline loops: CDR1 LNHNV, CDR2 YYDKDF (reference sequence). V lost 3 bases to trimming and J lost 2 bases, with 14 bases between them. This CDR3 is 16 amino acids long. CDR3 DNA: TGTGCCACCAGCAGCTTTGCCGGGGCAGCCTACAATGAGCAGTTCTTC. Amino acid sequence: CATSSFAGAAYNEQFF.

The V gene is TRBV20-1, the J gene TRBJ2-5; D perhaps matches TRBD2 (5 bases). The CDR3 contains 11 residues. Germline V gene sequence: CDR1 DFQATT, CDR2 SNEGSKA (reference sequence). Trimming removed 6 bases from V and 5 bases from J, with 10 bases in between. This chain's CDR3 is CSARRRETQYF. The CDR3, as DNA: TGCAGTGCCAGGAGGAGGGAGACCCAGTACTTC.

The CDR3 region has the DNA TGCGCCAGCAGCTTGGAGAGGGAGCAGTACTTC. Protein product: CASSLEREQYF. The V gene is TRBV5-1, the J gene TRBJ2-7, with D unresolved. CDR1 is SGHRS and CDR2 is YFSETQ in the germline V gene. This CDR3 region has 11 residues. V lost 0 bases, J lost 7 bases, and 5 bases lay in between.

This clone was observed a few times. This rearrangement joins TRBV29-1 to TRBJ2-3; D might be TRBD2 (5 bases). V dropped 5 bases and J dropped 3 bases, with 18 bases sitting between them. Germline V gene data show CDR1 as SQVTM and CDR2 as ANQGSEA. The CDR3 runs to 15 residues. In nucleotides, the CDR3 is TGCAGCGTTTCAAAAATGGACGGACTGACAGATACGCAGTATTTT. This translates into CSVSKMDGLTDTQYF.

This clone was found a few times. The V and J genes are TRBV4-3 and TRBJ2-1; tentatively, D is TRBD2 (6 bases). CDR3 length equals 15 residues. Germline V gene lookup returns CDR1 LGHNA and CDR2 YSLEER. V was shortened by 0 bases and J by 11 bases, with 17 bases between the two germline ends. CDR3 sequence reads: CASSQDMGGRVKQFF. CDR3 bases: TGCGCCAGCAGCCAAGATATGGGAGGTAGAGTAAAGCAGTTCTTC.

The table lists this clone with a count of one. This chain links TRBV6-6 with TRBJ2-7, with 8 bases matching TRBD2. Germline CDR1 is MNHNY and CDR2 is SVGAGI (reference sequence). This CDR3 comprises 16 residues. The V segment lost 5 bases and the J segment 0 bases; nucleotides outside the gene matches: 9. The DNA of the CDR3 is TGTGCCAGCAGTCGTACCGGAGCGGGAGCCTCCTACGAGCAGTACTTC. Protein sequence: CASSRTGAGASYEQYF.

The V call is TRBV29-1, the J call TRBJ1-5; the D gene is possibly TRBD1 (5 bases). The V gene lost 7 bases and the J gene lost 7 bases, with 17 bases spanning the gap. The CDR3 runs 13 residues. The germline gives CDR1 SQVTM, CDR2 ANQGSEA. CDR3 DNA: TGCAGCGCCGGACACATCGCGGGACAGCCCCAGCATTTT. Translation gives CSAGHIAGQPQHF.

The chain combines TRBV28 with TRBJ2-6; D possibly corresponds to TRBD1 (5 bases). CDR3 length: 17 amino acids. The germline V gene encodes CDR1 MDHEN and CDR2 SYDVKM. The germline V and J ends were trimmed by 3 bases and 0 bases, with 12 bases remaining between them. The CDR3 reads CASSLSKGYSGANVLTF. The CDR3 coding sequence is TGTGCCAGCAGTTTGAGCAAGGGGTACTCTGGGGCCAACGTCCTGACTTTC.